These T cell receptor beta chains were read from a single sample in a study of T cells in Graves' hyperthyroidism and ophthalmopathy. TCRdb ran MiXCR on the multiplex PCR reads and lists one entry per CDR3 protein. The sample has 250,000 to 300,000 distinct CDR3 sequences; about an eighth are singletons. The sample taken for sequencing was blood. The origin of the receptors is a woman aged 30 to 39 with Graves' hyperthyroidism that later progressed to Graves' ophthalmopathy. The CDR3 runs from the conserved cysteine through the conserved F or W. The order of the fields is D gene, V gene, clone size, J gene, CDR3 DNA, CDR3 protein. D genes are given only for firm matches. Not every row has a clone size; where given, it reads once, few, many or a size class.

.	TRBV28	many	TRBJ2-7	TGTGCCAGCAGTTTCAGTAGCACTCGGGGAAAATACGAGCAGTACTTC	CASSFSSTRGKYEQYF
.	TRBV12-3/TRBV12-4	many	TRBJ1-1	TGTGCCAGCAGTTTAATTGGTGGGAACACTGAAGCTTTCTTT	CASSLIGGNTEAFF
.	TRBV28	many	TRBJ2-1	TGTGCCAGACCTACCTCACCCCCTTTCAATGAGCAGTTCTTC	CARPTSPPFNEQFF
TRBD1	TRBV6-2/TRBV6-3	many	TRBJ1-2	TGTGCCAGCAGTCGCTGGGACAGGGGGCATGGCTACACCTTC	CASSRWDRGHGYTF
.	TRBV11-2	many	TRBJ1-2	TGTGCCAGCAGCTTTAGGATAGGAGATCTTCATGGCTACACCTTC	CASSFRIGDLHGYTF
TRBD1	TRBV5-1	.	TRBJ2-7	TGCGCCAGCAGCTTGGAAGGGACAGGGTTCTACGGGCAGTACTTC	CASSLEGTGFYGQYF
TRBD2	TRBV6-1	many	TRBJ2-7	TGTGCCAGCAGCCCTGGACTAGCGGGCTTCGACGAGCAGTACTTC	CASSPGLAGFDEQYF
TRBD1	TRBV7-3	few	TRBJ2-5	TGTGCCAGCAGCGGGCGTGGACAGGGAAACCCAAGCCAAGAGACCCAGTACTTC	CASSGRGQGNPSQETQYF
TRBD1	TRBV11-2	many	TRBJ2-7	TGTGCCAGCAGCCCGGACAGGGGGCCCTACGAGCAGTACTTC	CASSPDRGPYEQYF
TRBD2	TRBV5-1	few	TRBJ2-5	TGCGCCAGCAGCTCGCTAGCGGGAGGGAGTGAGACCCAGTACTTC	CASSSLAGGSETQYF
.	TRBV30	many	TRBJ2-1	TGTGCCTGGGCCTCCCCGGGACGGGTTAACAATGAGCAGTTCTTC	CAWASPGRVNNEQFF
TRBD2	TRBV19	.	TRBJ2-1	TGTGCCAGTAGTATAGAGGCTAGCGGGAGGCGTGAGCAGTTCTTC	CASSIEASGRREQFF
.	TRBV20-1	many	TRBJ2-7	TGCAGTGCTAGACCTCAGAACGAGCAGTACTTC	CSARPQNEQYF
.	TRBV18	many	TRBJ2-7	TGTGCCAGCTCACCAGACATAAGCTCCTACGAGCAGTACTTC	CASSPDISSYEQYF
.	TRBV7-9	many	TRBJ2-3	TGTGCCAGCAGCTTAGTTACGAGTACTGGCACAGATACGCAGTATTTT	CASSLVTSTGTDTQYF
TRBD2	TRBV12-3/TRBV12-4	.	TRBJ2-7	TGTGCCAGCAGTCATAGCGGGGGTTTTTACGAGCAGTACTTC	CASSHSGGFYEQYF
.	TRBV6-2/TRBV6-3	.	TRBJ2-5	TGTGCCAGCAATATGAATGGGCCGTGGAAGACCCAGTACTTC	CASNMNGPWKTQYF
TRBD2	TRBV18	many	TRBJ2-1	TGTGCCAGCTCTCCGGTTGCGGGAGGGCTCAATGAGCAGTTCTTC	CASSPVAGGLNEQFF
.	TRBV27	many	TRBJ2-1	TGTGCCAGCAGTTTACTCGGGGCCTACAATGAGCAGTTCTTC	CASSLLGAYNEQFF
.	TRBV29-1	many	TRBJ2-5	TGCAGCGTTGAAGGAGGGGCCGGAGAGACCCAGTACTTC	CSVEGGAGETQYF
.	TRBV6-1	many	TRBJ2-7	TGTGCCAGCAGTGGATACAGGTCACTCTCCTACGAGCAGTACTTC	CASSGYRSLSYEQYF
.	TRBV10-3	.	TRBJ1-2	TGTGCCATCAGTTTTCGAGGGATCGGCTACACCTTC	CAISFRGIGYTF
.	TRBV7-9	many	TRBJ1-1	TGTGCCAGCAGCAACGACCTGAACACTGAAGCTTTCTTT	CASSNDLNTEAFF